Included here is one T cell receptor (beta chain) sequence, with context. The antigen is undetermined. The CDR3 has 16 amino acids. Germline lookup yields CDR1 SNHLY and CDR2 FYNNEI. After removal of 3 bases from V and 6 bases from J, the junction contained 8 bases not matched to a gene. This record belongs to a study of cytomegalovirus exposure and HLA in healthy donors. Researchers ran the PCR with 60 Vbeta and 13 Jbeta primers. TCRdb keeps only in-frame clones here, not all; method: immunoSEQ multiplex PCR. The sample has some 65,000 clones, just over 65% seen once. General observations from the study: Earlier analysis found most TCR beta V segments productive about 87% or about 30% of the time.

The sequenced sample was PBMCs. The chain has TRBV2 and TRBJ1-1; the match to TRBD1 covers 12 bases. The sequence was obtained from a woman under 40 in good health and CMV-seronegative. CDR3 in amino acids: CASSDGDRGPNAEAFF. The DNA for the CDR3 is TGTGCCAGCAGTGATGGGGACAGGGGGCCTAACGCTGAAGCTTTCTTT.